These 32 T cell receptor beta chains were sequenced from one sample in a study of blood T cell repertoires in COVID-19. Profiling relied on immunoSEQ multiplex PCR, and the TCRdb table lists in-frame clones only, not all of them. In the table there are about 150,000 clones, around 91% of which are singletons. The material sequenced was peripheral blood. Receptors originate from a man aged 18 to 30 with COVID-19, enrolled during active disease.

The chain uses TRBV19 and TRBJ2-5; 10 bases are a match to TRBD2. The CDR3 length is 15 residues. Unmatched junction bases numbered 9, after V lost 6 bases and J lost 5 bases. Germline V gene lookup returns CDR1 LNHDA and CDR2 SQIVND (reference sequence). The CDR3 region is CASSPSGSLGETQYF. CDR3 in DNA: TGTGCCAGTAGCCCTAGCGGGAGTTTGGGGGAGACCCAGTACTTC.

The chain couples TRBV28 to TRBJ2-7; 9 bases line up with TRBD1. V lost 5 bases and J lost 1; bases outside the gene matches: 18. The germline gives CDR1 MDHEN, CDR2 SYDVKM. This CDR3 spans 19 amino acids. The CDR3 protein is CASSVPGQGIFYPSYEQYF. DNA for the CDR3: TGTGCCAGCAGTGTACCGGGACAGGGTATTTTTTACCCGTCCTACGAGCAGTACTTC.

V is TRBV6-2 or TRBV6-3 and J is TRBJ2-5; TRBD2 matches 12 bases. This CDR3 region has 17 residues. The germline CDR1 and CDR2 sequences are MNHEY and SVGEGT. V trimming: 2 bases; J trimming: 2 bases; junction bases outside the gene matches: 6. This chain's CDR3 is CASSYPLGLAGQETQYF. CDR3 bases: TGTGCCAGCAGTTACCCTTTAGGACTAGCGGGGCAAGAGACCCAGTACTTC.

About this clone itself: A read error may account for a junction end that differs from germline. The J gene is TRBJ1-4, the V gene TRBV5-8; D is undetermined. This CDR3 comprises 14 residues. CDR1 is SGHTS and CDR2 is YDEGEE in the germline V gene. CDR3 coding DNA: TGTGCCAGCAGCTTGGGCCGACCGCCGAGGGAACTGCTTTTT. Its translation is CASSLGRPPRELLF.

V and J are TRBV18 and TRBJ2-7; TRBD1 aligns across 9 bases. Germline V CDR1 and CDR2: KGHSH, LQKENI. V trimming: 6 bases; J trimming: 7 bases; junction bases outside the gene matches: 16. CDR3 length equals 16 residues. This CDR3 reads CASSRIRGQGTGEQYF. As DNA, the CDR3 is TGTGCCAGCTCTCGGATCCGAGGACAGGGGACTGGTGAGCAGTACTTC.

The chain employs TRBV4-3 and TRBJ2-3, with D maybe TRBD1 (5 bases). The CDR3 consists of 16 residues. The V and J ends lost 0 bases and 0 bases respectively, with 10 bases between them. The V gene's germline CDR1 is LGHNA and CDR2 YSLEER. The CDR3 DNA is TGCGCCAGCAGCCAAGATGGGGCAGCTAGCACAGATACGCAGTATTTT. Translated, it gives CASSQDGAASTDTQYF.

The chain uses TRBV19 and TRBJ1-2, with 8 bases matching TRBD1. V lost 3 bases to trimming and J lost 4 bases; unmatched junction nucleotides: 7. There are 15 residues in the CDR3. The germline CDR1 and CDR2 sequences are LNHDA and SQIVND (reference sequence). Here the CDR3 reads CASSIDRGNVYGYTF. The CDR3, as DNA: TGTGCCAGTAGTATTGACAGGGGTAACGTCTATGGCTACACCTTC.

CDR3 coding DNA: TGTGCCAGCAGCTTGGGACTAGCGGGAGTCGAGCAGTACTTC. This sequence encodes CASSLGLAGVEQYF. This rearrangement joins TRBV11-1 to TRBJ2-7; 14 bases map to TRBD2. V shed 3 bases and J 6 bases; nucleotides not matched to a gene: 1. Germline V gene sequence: CDR1 SGHAT, CDR2 FQDESV (reference sequence). The CDR3 consists of 14 residues.

V gene TRBV25-1 combines with J gene TRBJ2-2; 7 nucleotides agree with TRBD2. This CDR3 region has 17 residues. Per germline, CDR1 MGHDK and CDR2 SYGVNS. The J segment lost 6 bases and the V segment lost 0 bases, leaving 10 bases of the junction unmatched. This CDR3 reads CASSEYIGPGRAGELFF. The CDR3 DNA reads as TGTGCCAGCAGTGAATATATAGGGCCAGGGAGGGCCGGGGAGCTGTTTTTT.

This sequence joins TRBV9 and TRBJ1-3; possibly TRBD1 for D (5 bases). The CDR3 sequence is 14 residues long. V shed 3 bases and J shed 3 bases, with 10 bases lying between them. Per germline, CDR1 SGDLS and CDR2 YYNGEE. The CDR3 DNA is TGTGCCAGCAGCGCCAGGGAGGGTGGAAACACCATATATTTT. Encoded protein: CASSAREGGNTIYF.

This clone was found a few times. The V call is TRBV6-2 or TRBV6-3, the J call TRBJ1-5; 7 bases are a match to TRBD1. V lost 4 bases to trimming and J lost 2 bases; unmatched junction nucleotides: 2. CDR1 and CDR2 (germline): MNHEY, SVGEGT. The CDR3 is made up of 14 amino acids. The CDR3 reads CASSSTGGNQPQHF. CDR3 bases: TGTGCCAGCAGTTCTACAGGGGGCAATCAGCCCCAGCATTTT.

The chain recombines TRBV5-1 with TRBJ2-1; 9 bases map to TRBD2. CDR3 length equals 16 residues. J gave up 3 bases and V 6 bases, and 10 bases lay outside the gene matches. Germline V gives CDR1 SGHRS, CDR2 YFSETQ. The DNA of the CDR3 is TGCGCCAGCACCCAGGGAGCGGGAGGCGTCTACAATGAGCAGTTCTTC. Encoded protein: CASTQGAGGVYNEQFF.

The J gene is TRBJ1-4, the V gene TRBV6-2 or TRBV6-3; D unclear. This CDR3 comprises 17 residues. Trimming took off 6 bases at V and 9 bases at J, with 26 bases between the two ends. Germline V gene sequence: CDR1 MNHEY, CDR2 SVGEGT. The CDR3, as DNA: TGTGCCAGCAGCGCCCACGAGGCCCGGGTTCTAATGAAAAAACTGTTTTTT. Residues: CASSAHEARVLMKKLFF.

This clone is a singleton in its sample. The V and J genes are TRBV12-2 and TRBJ1-4; the table assigns TRBD1, which was not confirmed against the DNA. TRBV12-2 is flagged as a pseudogene. The CDR3 is 14 amino acids. CDR3 nucleotides: TGTGCAAGTCGCAACAGTTGCAGCCTTGAAAAACTGCTTTTT. This translates into CASRNSCSLEKLLF.

The chain uses TRBV5-4 and TRBJ2-5; D is uncertain. This CDR3 has 14 residues. V was pared by 0 bases and J by 1 base, with 7 bases between. Germline CDR1 and CDR2: SGHNT and YYREEE (reference sequence). CDR3 sequence: CASSLDQAQETQYF. Here the CDR3 DNA reads TGTGCCAGCAGCTTGGATCAAGCCCAAGAGACCCAGTACTTC.

V gene TRBV19 combines with J gene TRBJ1-5, with unresolved D. The CDR3 runs to 14 residues. The germline CDR1 and CDR2 sequences are LNHDA and SQIVND (reference sequence). Trimming shortened V by 7 bases and J by 4 bases, and 14 bases separated the two germline ends. This CDR3 reads CASIRTASNQPQHF. CDR3 sequence (DNA): TGTGCCAGTATTAGAACAGCCTCGAATCAGCCCCAGCATTTT.

In this sample, this clone turned up a few times. The V call is TRBV5-4, the J call TRBJ2-1, with 10 bases identical to TRBD2. Germline V CDR1 and CDR2: SGHNT, YYREEE (reference sequence). The CDR3 extends over 16 amino acids. The J segment lost 5 bases and the V segment lost 4 bases, leaving 9 bases of the junction unmatched. The CDR3 DNA follows: TGTGCCAGCAGCGCCTCTCCGGGACTAGCGAACAATGAGCAGTTCTTC. Translated, it gives CASSASPGLANNEQFF.

The gene calls are TRBV28 and TRBJ2-3, with D tentatively TRBD1 (5 bases). The CDR3 sequence is 11 residues long. With 5 bases removed from V and 5 bases from J, the gap between germline ends came to 5 bases. CDR1 and CDR2 from the germline V gene are MDHEN and SYDVKM. This CDR3 is CASSQGDTQYF. CDR3 nucleotide sequence: TGTGCCAGCAGTCAGGGAGATACGCAGTATTTT.

The chain carries TRBV19 and TRBJ2-3, with 7 bases aligning to TRBD2. Germline loops: CDR1 LNHDA, CDR2 SQIVND (reference sequence). CDR3 length: 18 residues. V lost 3 bases, J lost 2 bases, and 14 bases stayed unmatched. The CDR3 DNA reads as TGTGCCAGTAGTATCAACCAAAAAGCGGGACTAATCACAGATACGCAGTATTTT. It translates to CASSINQKAGLITDTQYF.

This chain joins TRBV4-3 and TRBJ1-1, with 7 bases that match TRBD1. Germline assignment: CDR1 LGHNA and CDR2 YSLEER. V lost 1 base and J lost 4; bases outside the gene matches: 6. This CDR3 spans 15 amino acids. The CDR3 loop reads CASSQGQGEGTEAFF. Written as DNA, the CDR3 is TGCGCCAGCAGCCAAGGACAGGGAGAGGGCACTGAAGCTTTCTTT.

The rearrangement joins TRBV11-3 to TRBJ2-5; 10 bases align to TRBD1. Germline trimming cut 5 bases from V and 7 bases from J; bases unmatched to any gene: 10. CDR1 and CDR2 (germline): SGHNT, YENEEA. This CDR3 contains 15 residues. CDR3 in DNA: TGTGCCAGCAGCCCCGGGACAGGGGCCCGGGTGACCCAGTACTTC. Translating it yields CASSPGTGARVTQYF.

As DNA, the CDR3 is TGCAGCGTTGACTGGGCAACCGGGGAGCTGTTTTTT. It is translated as CSVDWATGELFF. The chain has TRBV29-1 and TRBJ2-2, with D unresolved. Trimming left V 3 bases short and J 5 bases short, with 7 bases between. The CDR3 totals 12 residues. Germline assignment: CDR1 SQVTM and CDR2 ANQGSEA.

As for this clone: The junction does not match germline at one end; this may be a read error. This chain connects TRBV29-1 to TRBJ1-4; no clear D. Germline values: CDR1 SQVTM, CDR2 ANQGSEA. CDR3 length equals 14 residues. This CDR3 is CSVEDPRDNEKLLF. The DNA of the CDR3 is TGCAGCGTTGAAGATCCCCGGGATAATGAAAAACTGCTTTTT.

This clone occurred once. The V call is TRBV30, the J call TRBJ2-2; 8 bases agree with TRBD1. The V gene end was trimmed by 2 bases and the J gene end by 3 bases; junction bases not matched to a gene: 2. CDR1 and CDR2 (germline): GTSNPN, SVGIG (reference sequence). The CDR3 length is 14 residues. The CDR3 DNA sequence: TGTGCCTGGAGTACACAGGGGGACACCGGGGAGCTGTTTTTT. This gives the protein CAWSTQGDTGELFF.

The V call is TRBV19, the J call TRBJ1-1; 8 bases agree with TRBD1. This CDR3 has 12 amino acids. Germline V gene sequence: CDR1 LNHDA, CDR2 SQIVND (reference sequence). V was pared by 10 bases and J by 4 bases, with 5 bases of the junction left unmatched. The CDR3 region is CATRGRVTEAFF. The CDR3 coding sequence is TGTGCCACCAGGGGGCGGGTCACTGAAGCTTTCTTT.

This clone was seen just once. CDR3 in DNA: TGTGCCAGCAGCTTACAGGGGGCTTCGTATGGCTACACCTTC. It encodes CASSLQGASYGYTF. The chain employs TRBV11-2 and TRBJ1-2, with TRBD1 matching 8 bases. The CDR3 length is 14 residues. Losses at the gene ends were 2 bases for V and 5 bases for J; bases not matched to a gene: 4. Germline loops: CDR1 SGHAT, CDR2 FQNNGV.

V gene TRBV25-1 combines with J gene TRBJ2-2; D not certain. V was clipped by 0 bases and J by 6 bases, with 11 bases between them. The CDR3 contains 15 residues. Germline V gene sequence: CDR1 MGHDK, CDR2 SYGVNS. The CDR3 loop reads CASSEYNSRSGELFF. In DNA, the CDR3 is TGTGCCAGCAGTGAATATAATTCTCGTTCCGGGGAGCTGTTTTTT. Looking up the rest from reference TRBV25-1 and TRBJ2-2 gives the full variable domain: EADIYQTPRYLVIGTGKKITLECSQTMGHDKMYWYQQDPGMELHLIHYSYGVNSTEKGDLSSESTVSRIRTEHFPLTLESARPSHTSQYLCASSEYNSRSGELFFGEGSRLTVL.

The genes are TRBV2 and TRBJ2-3, with 8 bases lining up with TRBD1. The CDR3 is 16 amino acids. Per germline, CDR1 SNHLY and CDR2 FYNNEI. V trimming: 5 bases; J trimming: 2 bases; junction bases outside the gene matches: 9. CDR3 sequence: CASSSPPGQATDTQYF. The CDR3 coding sequence is TGTGCCAGCAGTTCACCTCCGGGACAGGCCACAGATACGCAGTATTTT.

The V gene is TRBV9, the J gene TRBJ2-3; 9 bases match TRBD2. Germline CDR1 reads SGDLS; CDR2 reads YYNGEE. V was clipped by 1 base and J by 4 bases; unmatched bases: 4. This CDR3 region has 15 residues. The DNA of the CDR3 is TGTGCCAGCAGCGTACTAGCGGGAAGAGCAGATACGCAGTATTTT. It yields the protein CASSVLAGRADTQYF.

This clone came up a few times. The CDR3 nucleotides read TGTGCCAGCAGTTTATATTTAGCGGGAGCTGGGGCCAACGTCCTGACTTTC. Translating it yields CASSLYLAGAGANVLTF. The chain has TRBV27 and TRBJ2-6; TRBD2 matches 9 bases. CDR3 length: 17 amino acids. Germline V gives CDR1 MNHEY, CDR2 SMNVEV (reference sequence). J gave up 2 bases and V 1 base, and 3 bases lay outside the gene matches.

The chain joins TRBV10-1 to TRBJ2-5; D might be TRBD1 (5 bases). The germline V gene encodes CDR1 WNHNN and CDR2 SYGVQD (reference sequence). Trimming stripped 0 bases from V and 3 bases from J, with 20 bases between. The CDR3 has 18 residues. The CDR3 sequence: CASSESLPQGEGKETQYF. In DNA form, the CDR3 reads TGCGCCAGCAGTGAGTCTCTCCCCCAAGGGGAAGGGAAAGAGACCCAGTACTTC.

V and J are TRBV6-2 or TRBV6-3 and TRBJ2-1; 9 bases map to TRBD2. Per germline, CDR1 MNHEY and CDR2 SVGEGT. Losses at the gene ends were 0 bases for V and 0 bases for J; bases not matched to a gene: 3. The CDR3 has 17 amino acids. CDR3 DNA: TGTGCCAGCAGTTACTCTCATAGCGGGAGCTCCTACAATGAGCAGTTCTTC. Amino acid sequence: CASSYSHSGSSYNEQFF.